The T cell receptor beta chain under discussion was sequenced for a study of beta chain features in type 1 diabetes. V lost 3 bases, J lost 5 bases, and 11 bases lay in between. Germline V CDR1 and CDR2: GTSNPN, SVGIG (reference sequence). This CDR3 region has 12 residues. Isolation of CD4+ naive, central memory, regulatory and stem cell-like memory cells was achieved by sorting via CD45RO/CCR7/CD25/CD127/CD95/CD27. Over 95% purity was reached by all sorted populations. The entirety of the isolated RNA underwent reverse transcription, so expressed TCRB transcripts were sequenced. The repertoire was sequenced with immunoSEQ multiplex PCR; TCRdb's copy has only in-frame clones and lacks some. The profile covers around 690,000 clones, with around 12% appearing a single time and about 0.11% taken by the ten largest. Whole-study results and caveats: Type 1 diabetes patients had moderately but significantly shorter TCRB CDR3s in all four CD4+ subsets. Healthy donors had naive, central memory and Treg TCRB repertoires that appeared less similar than those seen among patients.

Turning to this clone: Antigen: not known.

The source material was naive CD4+ T cells from blood. The clonotype was recovered from a young man with type 1 diabetes. This sequence joins TRBV30 and TRBJ2-7; D is unclear. The CDR3 DNA reads as TGTGCCTGGAGCGCCCCAGCTCACGAGCAGTACTTC. It encodes CAWSAPAHEQYF.